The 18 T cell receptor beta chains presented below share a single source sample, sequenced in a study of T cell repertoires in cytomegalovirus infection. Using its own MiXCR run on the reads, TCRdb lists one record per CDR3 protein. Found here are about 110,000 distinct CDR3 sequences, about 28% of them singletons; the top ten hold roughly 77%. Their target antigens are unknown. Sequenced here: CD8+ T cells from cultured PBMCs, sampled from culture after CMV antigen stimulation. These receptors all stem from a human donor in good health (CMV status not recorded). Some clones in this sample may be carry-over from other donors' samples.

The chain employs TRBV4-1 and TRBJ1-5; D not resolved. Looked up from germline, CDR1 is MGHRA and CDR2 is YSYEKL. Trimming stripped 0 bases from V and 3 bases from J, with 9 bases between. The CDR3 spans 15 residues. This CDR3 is CASSQDGKVNQPQHF. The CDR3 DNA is TGCGCCAGCAGCCAAGATGGCAAGGTCAATCAGCCCCAGCATTTT.

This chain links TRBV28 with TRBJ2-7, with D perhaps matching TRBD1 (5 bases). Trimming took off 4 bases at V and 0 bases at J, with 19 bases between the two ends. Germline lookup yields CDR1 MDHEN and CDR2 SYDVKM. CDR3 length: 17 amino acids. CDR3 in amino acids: CASSSPLAGPSSYEQYF. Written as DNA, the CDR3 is TGTGCCAGCAGTTCCCCCTTAGCAGGGCCTAGCTCCTACGAGCAGTACTTC.

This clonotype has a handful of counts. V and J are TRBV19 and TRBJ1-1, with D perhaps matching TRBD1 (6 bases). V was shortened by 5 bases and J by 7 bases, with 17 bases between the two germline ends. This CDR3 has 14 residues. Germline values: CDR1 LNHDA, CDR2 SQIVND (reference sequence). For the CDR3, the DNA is TGTGCCAGTAGTTGGCCCGGGACACCAGATGAAGCTTTCTTT. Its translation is CASSWPGTPDEAFF.

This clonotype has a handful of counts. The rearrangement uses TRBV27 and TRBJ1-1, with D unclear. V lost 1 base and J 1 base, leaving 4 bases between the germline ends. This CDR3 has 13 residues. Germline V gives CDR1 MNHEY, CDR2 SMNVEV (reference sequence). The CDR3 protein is CASSLLGNTEAFF. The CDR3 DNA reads TGTGCCAGCAGTTTATTAGGGAACACTGAAGCTTTCTTT.

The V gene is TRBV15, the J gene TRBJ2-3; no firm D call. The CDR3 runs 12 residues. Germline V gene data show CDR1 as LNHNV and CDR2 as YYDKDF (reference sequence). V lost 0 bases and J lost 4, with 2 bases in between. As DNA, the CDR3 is TGTGCCACCAGCAGAGATCCAGATACGCAGTATTTT. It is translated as CATSRDPDTQYF.

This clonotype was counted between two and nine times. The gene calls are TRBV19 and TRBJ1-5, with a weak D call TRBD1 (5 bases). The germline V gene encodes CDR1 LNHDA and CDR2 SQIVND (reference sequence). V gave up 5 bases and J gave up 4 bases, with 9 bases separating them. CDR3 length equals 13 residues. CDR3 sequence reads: CASSSRGNQPQHF. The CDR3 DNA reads TGTGCCAGTAGTTCGAGGGGAAATCAGCCCCAGCATTTT. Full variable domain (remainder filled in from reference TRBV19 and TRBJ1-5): DGGITQSPKYLFRKEGQNVTLSCEQNLNHDAMYWYRQDPGQGLRLIYYSQIVNDFQKGDIAEGYSVSREKKESFPLTVTSAQKNPTAFYLCASSSRGNQPQHFGDGTRLSIL.

The CDR3 protein is CASTVSGGNEQFF. The CDR3 bases are TGTGCCAGTACCGTTAGCGGGGGCAATGAGCAGTTCTTC. The chain employs TRBV5-4 and TRBJ2-1, with TRBD2 identical over 9 bases. V was clipped by 8 bases and J by 6 bases; unmatched bases: 6. CDR1 and CDR2 from the germline V gene are SGHNT and YYREEE (reference sequence). This CDR3 contains 13 residues.

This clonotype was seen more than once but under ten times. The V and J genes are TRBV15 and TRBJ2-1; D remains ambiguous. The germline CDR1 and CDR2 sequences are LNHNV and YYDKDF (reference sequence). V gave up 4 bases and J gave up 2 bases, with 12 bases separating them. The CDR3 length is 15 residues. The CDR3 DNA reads TGTGCCACCAGCACTCAGTCGCAAACCTACAATGAGCAGTTCTTC. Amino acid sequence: CATSTQSQTYNEQFF.

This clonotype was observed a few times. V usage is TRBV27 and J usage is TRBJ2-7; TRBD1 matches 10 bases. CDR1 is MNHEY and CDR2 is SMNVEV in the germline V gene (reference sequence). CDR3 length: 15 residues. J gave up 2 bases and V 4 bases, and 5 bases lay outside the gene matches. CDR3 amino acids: CASSYSGTGAYEQYF. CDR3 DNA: TGTGCCAGCAGTTATAGTGGGACAGGGGCCTACGAGCAGTACTTC.

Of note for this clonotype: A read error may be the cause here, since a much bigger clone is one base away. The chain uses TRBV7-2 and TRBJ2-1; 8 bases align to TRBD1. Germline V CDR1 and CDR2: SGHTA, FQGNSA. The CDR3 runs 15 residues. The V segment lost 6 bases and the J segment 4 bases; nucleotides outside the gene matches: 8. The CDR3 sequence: CTSSYTGGEYNEQFF. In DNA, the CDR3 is TGTACCAGCAGTTATACAGGGGGAGAGTACAATGAGCAGTTCTTC. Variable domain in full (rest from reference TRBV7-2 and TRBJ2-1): GAGVSQSPSNKVTEKGKDVELRCDPISGHTALYWYRQSLGQGLEFLIYFQGNSAPDKSGLPSDRFSAERTGGSVSTLTIQRTQQEDSAVYLCTSSYTGGEYNEQFFGPGTRLTVL.

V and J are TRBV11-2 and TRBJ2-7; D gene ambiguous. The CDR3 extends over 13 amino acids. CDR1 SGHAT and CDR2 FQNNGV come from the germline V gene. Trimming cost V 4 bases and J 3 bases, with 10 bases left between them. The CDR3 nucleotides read TGTGCCAGCAGCTCCGGCCACCACTACGAGCAGTACTTC. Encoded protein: CASSSGHHYEQYF.

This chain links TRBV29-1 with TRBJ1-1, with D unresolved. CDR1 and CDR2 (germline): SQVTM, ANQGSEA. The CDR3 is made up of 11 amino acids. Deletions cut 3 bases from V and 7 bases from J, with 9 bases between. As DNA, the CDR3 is TGCAGCGTTGATATGGTACGTGAAGCTTTCTTT. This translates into CSVDMVREAFF.

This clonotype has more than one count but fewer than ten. The CDR3 loop reads CATSRSGLAGDTSTDTQYF. CDR3 nucleotide sequence: TGTGCCACCAGCAGATCCGGACTAGCGGGGGACACTAGCACAGATACGCAGTATTTT. The chain has TRBV15 and TRBJ2-3, with 13 bases fitting TRBD2. CDR3 size: 19 residues. Looked up from germline, CDR1 is LNHNV and CDR2 is YYDKDF (reference sequence). V lost 2 bases and J lost 0; bases outside the gene matches: 8.

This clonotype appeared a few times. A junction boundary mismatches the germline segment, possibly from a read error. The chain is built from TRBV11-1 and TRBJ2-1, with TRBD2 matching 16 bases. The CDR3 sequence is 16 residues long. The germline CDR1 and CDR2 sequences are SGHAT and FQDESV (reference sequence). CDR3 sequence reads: CASTLPGLAGGNEQFF. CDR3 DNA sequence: TGTGCCAGCACCTTACCGGGACTAGCGGGGGGGAATGAGCAGTTCTTC.

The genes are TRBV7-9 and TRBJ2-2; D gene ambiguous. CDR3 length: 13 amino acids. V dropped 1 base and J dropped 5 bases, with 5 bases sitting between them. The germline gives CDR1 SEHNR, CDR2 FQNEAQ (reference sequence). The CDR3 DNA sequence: TGTGCCAGCAGCTTAGACTTGACCGGGGAGCTGTTTTTT. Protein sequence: CASSLDLTGELFF.

In DNA, the CDR3 is TGCAGTGCTAGGCCGGGACTTCGAGGCGAGCAGTACTTC. This sequence encodes CSARPGLRGEQYF. The rearrangement links TRBV20-1 to TRBJ2-7, with D tentatively TRBD2 (6 bases). Per the germline V gene, CDR1 is DFQATT and CDR2 is SNEGSKA (reference sequence). The CDR3 consists of 13 residues. Trimming pared 3 bases from V and 6 bases from J, leaving 15 bases between.

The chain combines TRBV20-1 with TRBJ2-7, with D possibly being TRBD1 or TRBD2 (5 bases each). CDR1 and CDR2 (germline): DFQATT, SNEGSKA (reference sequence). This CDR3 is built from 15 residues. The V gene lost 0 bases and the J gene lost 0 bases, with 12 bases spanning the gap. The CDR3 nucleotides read TGCAGTGCTAGAGACGTATGGGACCACTCCTACGAGCAGTACTTC. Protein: CSARDVWDHSYEQYF.

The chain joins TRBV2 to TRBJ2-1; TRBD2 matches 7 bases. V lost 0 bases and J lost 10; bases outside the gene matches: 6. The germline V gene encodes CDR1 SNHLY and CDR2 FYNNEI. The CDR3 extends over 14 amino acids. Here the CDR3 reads CASSEAGREWEQFF. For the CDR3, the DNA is TGTGCCAGCAGTGAAGCGGGGCGGGAGTGGGAGCAGTTCTTC.